This entry lists 29 T cell receptor beta chains sequenced from one sample in a study of blood T cells in healthy people across ages. Alongside a J-beta primer mix, a sample-barcoded 5' primer served in a second PCR lasting 7 to 11 cycles. A single record per CDR3 protein comes from TCRdb applying MiXCR to the 5' RACE reads. The data hold about 640,000 distinct CDR3 sequences, with approximately 50% observed a single time. The sequenced material came from blood. These receptors were obtained from a man aged 60-69 years in good health.

This sequence joins TRBV15 and TRBJ2-7; 8 nucleotides agree with TRBD1. The CDR3 contains 14 residues. V was pared by 5 bases and J by 3 bases, with 6 bases of the junction left unmatched. CDR1 is LNHNV, CDR2 YYDKDF, per germline (reference sequence). The CDR3, as DNA: TGTGCCACCAGCCCTAGGACAGGGCACTACGAGCAGTACTTC. This sequence encodes CATSPRTGHYEQYF.

The rearrangement uses TRBV2 and TRBJ2-2; tentatively, D is TRBD1 (5 bases). Trimming took 7 bases from V and 4 from J, leaving 16 bases between them. The CDR3 is 15 residues long. Germline assignment: CDR1 SNHLY and CDR2 FYNNEI. The DNA of the CDR3 is TGTGCCAGCAAGGGGCAGTATTATGGCACCGGGGAGCTGTTTTTT. Its protein is CASKGQYYGTGELFF.

Here the CDR3 DNA reads TGTGCCAGCAGTTTTTCCCAGGGCTCGGAGACCCAGTACTTC. Residues: CASSFSQGSETQYF. The rearrangement joins TRBV28 to TRBJ2-5; weak D call: TRBD1 (5 bases). V was trimmed by 3 bases and J by 5 bases, leaving 13 bases between them. The CDR3 runs to 14 residues. The V gene's germline CDR1 is MDHEN and CDR2 SYDVKM.

V usage is TRBV7-2 and J usage is TRBJ1-4; D not resolved. The V end was cut by 2 bases, the J end by 2 bases, with 15 bases between. Germline CDR1 is SGHTA and CDR2 is FQGNSA. The length of the CDR3 is 17 residues. CDR3 sequence reads: CASSLRHLRGTNEKLFF. CDR3 bases: TGTGCCAGCAGCTTACGGCACCTTCGTGGGACTAATGAAAAACTGTTTTTT.

Notes on this clonotype: The junction does not match germline at one end; this may be a read error. The chain combines TRBV29-1 with TRBJ2-1; 12 positions agree with TRBD2. The CDR3 is 17 amino acids. Per germline, CDR1 SQVTM and CDR2 ANQGSEA. The CDR3 DNA follows: TGCAGCGTTGTTGGGACTAGCGGGCGCAGCTCCTACGATGAGCAGTTCTTC. It is translated as CSVVGTSGRSSYDEQFF.

This clonotype was counted only a few times. The chain carries TRBV20-1 and TRBJ1-2, with D perhaps TRBD1 (5 bases). Germline values: CDR1 DFQATT, CDR2 SNEGSKA (reference sequence). The CDR3 runs to 14 residues. DNA of the CDR3: TGCAGGGCGGAATGGGACGGAGAAAGCTATGGCTACACCTTC. Translating gives CRAEWDGESYGYTF.

This clonotype has ten or more counts. V gene TRBV27 combines with J gene TRBJ2-3; D is possibly TRBD1 (6 bases). V lost 8 bases, J lost 1 base, and 10 bases lay in between. CDR1 is MNHEY and CDR2 is SMNVEV in the germline V gene (reference sequence). This CDR3 spans 13 amino acids. In DNA, the CDR3 is TGTGCCAGCCGACGGACAGGCACAGATACGCAGTATTTT. Amino acid sequence: CASRRTGTDTQYF.

This chain connects TRBV12-3 or TRBV12-4 to TRBJ1-5; D gene uncertain. The CDR3 consists of 15 residues. V was clipped by 1 base and J by 11 bases, with 18 bases between them. CDR3 sequence reads: CASSLELGLKEAQHF. CDR3 coding DNA: TGTGCCAGCAGTTTAGAATTGGGCTTGAAAGAAGCCCAGCATTTT.

V gene TRBV5-1 combines with J gene TRBJ2-7; D is possibly TRBD1 or TRBD2 (5 bases each). CDR3 length: 14 residues. Germline lookup yields CDR1 SGHRS and CDR2 YFSETQ. Between the trimmed V and J ends, which lost 3 bases and 3 bases, there was a span of 13 bases. The CDR3 loop reads CASSSGTAIYEQYF. CDR3 bases: TGCGCCAGCAGCTCCGGGACCGCAATCTACGAGCAGTACTTC.

The chain is built from TRBV10-3 and TRBJ2-5, with 7 bases lining up with TRBD2. Looked up from germline, CDR1 is ENHRY and CDR2 is SYGVKD. This CDR3 spans 15 amino acids. The J segment lost 4 bases and the V segment lost 2 bases, leaving 7 bases of the junction unmatched. As DNA, the CDR3 is TGTGCCATCAGTGAGGGGACTAACGGCGGAGAGACCCAGTACTTC. Translating it yields CAISEGTNGGETQYF.

Here the CDR3 DNA reads TGCAGTGCTAGAGTCGTGAGCTCCTACGAGCAGTACTTC. Encoded protein: CSARVVSSYEQYF. The chain carries TRBV20-1 and TRBJ2-7; no firm D call. V was clipped by 1 base and J by 0 bases, with 7 bases between them. Per germline, CDR1 DFQATT and CDR2 SNEGSKA (reference sequence). This CDR3 region has 13 residues.

CDR3: CSARGGPGTDTQYF. The CDR3 bases are TGCAGTGCTAGAGGGGGCCCCGGGACAGATACGCAGTATTTT. The J gene is TRBJ2-3, the V gene TRBV20-1; D is perhaps TRBD1 (5 bases). Trimming removed 1 base at V and 3 bases at J, with 11 bases between. The germline CDR1 and CDR2 sequences are DFQATT and SNEGSKA (reference sequence). This CDR3 has 14 residues.

V is TRBV6-6 and J is TRBJ1-2; D may be TRBD1 (5 bases). The CDR3 covers 17 residues. Trimming took off 5 bases at V and 6 bases at J, with 25 bases between the two ends. The germline gives CDR1 MNHNY, CDR2 SVGAGI (reference sequence). CDR3 in amino acids: CASSLNPDRGALDGYTF. In DNA, the CDR3 is TGTGCCAGCAGTCTCAACCCCGACCGAGGGGCCTTGGATGGCTACACCTTC.

This sequence joins TRBV7-2 and TRBJ2-4; TRBD2 matches at 13 bases. This CDR3 is built from 16 residues. Germline CDR1 is SGHTA and CDR2 is FQGNSA. J was trimmed by 13 bases and V by 5 bases; bases with no gene match: 14. As DNA, the CDR3 is TGTGCCAGCAGCACCAGGACTAGCGGGGGAGGTAATGAGCAGTACTTC. Translation gives CASSTRTSGGGNEQYF.

V usage is TRBV7-8 and J usage is TRBJ2-5, with D possibly being TRBD2 (5 bases). The CDR3 loop spans 15 amino acids. Trimming removed 5 bases from V and 1 base from J, with 14 bases in between. Germline V gives CDR1 SGHVS, CDR2 FQNEAQ. The CDR3 sequence is CASSPMGVAQETQYF. CDR3 DNA sequence: TGTGCCAGCAGCCCCATGGGAGTGGCCCAAGAGACCCAGTACTTC.

This clonotype appeared many times. V is TRBV6-5 and J is TRBJ2-3; 9 bases match TRBD1. This CDR3 has 14 residues. The J segment lost 4 bases and the V segment lost 6 bases, leaving 5 bases of the junction unmatched. CDR1 and CDR2 (germline): MNHEY, SVGAGI. CDR3 amino acids: CASRRDRVADTQYF. The CDR3 DNA reads as TGTGCCAGCAGACGGGACAGGGTAGCAGATACGCAGTATTTT.

CDR3 sequence reads: CASSQTGGTDTQYF. The CDR3 DNA is TGCGCCAGCAGCCAAACAGGGGGCACAGATACGCAGTATTTT. This sequence joins TRBV4-1 and TRBJ2-3, with 7 positions matching TRBD1. CDR1 is MGHRA and CDR2 is YSYEKL in the germline V gene. Trimming cost V 2 bases and J 1 base; bases outside gene matches: 0. The CDR3 consists of 14 residues.

This clonotype was detected many times. The chain combines TRBV18 with TRBJ2-1; 7 bases match TRBD1. V lost 3 bases to trimming and J lost 6 bases; unmatched junction nucleotides: 5. The CDR3 length is 14 residues. The germline gives CDR1 KGHSH, CDR2 LQKENI. CDR3 residues: CASSPGQESNEQFF. Written as DNA, the CDR3 is TGTGCCAGCTCACCCGGACAGGAGTCCAATGAGCAGTTCTTC.

The rearrangement uses TRBV7-9 and TRBJ1-4; 11 bases fit TRBD1. With V trimmed by 0 bases and J by 8 bases, 5 bases remained unmatched. Germline CDR1 is SEHNR and CDR2 is FQNEAQ (reference sequence). The CDR3 has 16 amino acids. The CDR3 loop reads CASSLAEGQGAEKLFF. Here the CDR3 DNA reads TGTGCCAGCAGCTTAGCGGAAGGACAGGGGGCGGAAAAACTGTTTTTT.

This clonotype appeared a few times. The chain has TRBV3-1 and TRBJ2-5; 8 nucleotides align to TRBD2. CDR3 length: 16 amino acids. Germline loops: CDR1 LGHDT, CDR2 YNNKEL (reference sequence). Trimming took 1 base from V and 5 from J; bases not matched to a gene: 9. CDR3 sequence reads: CASSQGQTSADETQYF. The CDR3 DNA is TGTGCCAGCAGCCAAGGACAGACTAGCGCAGATGAGACCCAGTACTTC.

The chain carries TRBV11-2 and TRBJ2-5, with D unresolved. The tail of the sequence fits TRBJ2-7 better, so the J call may be wrong. The CDR3 is 15 amino acids. Germline V gene lookup returns CDR1 SGHAT and CDR2 FQNNGV. The CDR3 sequence is CASSQRRAGRVEQYF. CDR3 in DNA: TGTGCCAGCAGCCAGAGAAGAGCCGGACGCGTCGAGCAGTACTTC.

The rearrangement links TRBV28 to TRBJ2-1; a weak D match, TRBD2 (5 bases). The CDR3 contains 15 residues. V shed 5 bases and J shed 7 bases, with 18 bases lying between them. CDR1 MDHEN and CDR2 SYDVKM come from the germline V gene. In DNA form, the CDR3 reads TGTGCCAGCAGTGTCCCGGACCTGCCGGGGAATGAGCAGTTCTTC. It encodes CASSVPDLPGNEQFF.

The gene calls are TRBV20-1 and TRBJ1-1; TRBD1 aligns across 8 bases. This CDR3 is 14 amino acids long. Germline lookup yields CDR1 DFQATT and CDR2 SNEGSKA (reference sequence). Unmatched junction bases numbered 8, after V lost 1 base and J lost 7 bases. The CDR3 DNA follows: TGCAGTGCTAGAGTCCAAGTCGGGACAGGTGAAGCTTTCTTT. This translates into CSARVQVGTGEAFF.

The chain combines TRBV5-1 with TRBJ2-1; the D call may be TRBD1 or TRBD2 (6 bases each). The CDR3 has 16 residues. Germline assignment: CDR1 SGHRS and CDR2 YFSETQ. V lost 0 bases and J 6 bases, leaving 16 bases between the germline ends. CDR3 amino acids: CASSLVEGHGSNEQFF. CDR3 nucleotide sequence: TGCGCCAGCAGCTTGGTAGAGGGACACGGGAGCAATGAGCAGTTCTTC.

The chain couples TRBV27 to TRBJ2-2; the D gene is possibly TRBD1 (6 bases). The CDR3 covers 16 residues. Looked up from germline, CDR1 is MNHEY and CDR2 is SMNVEV (reference sequence). Trimming left V 8 bases short and J 0 bases short, with 16 bases between. The CDR3 loop is CASSFSGAANTGELFF. The DNA for the CDR3 is TGTGCCAGCTCATTTTCAGGGGCGGCGAACACCGGGGAGCTGTTTTTT.

The chain uses TRBV4-1 and TRBJ2-7; D possibly corresponds to TRBD1 (6 bases). Trimming removed 1 base at V and 0 bases at J, with 10 bases between. CDR3 size: 15 residues. Germline V gene lookup returns CDR1 MGHRA and CDR2 YSYEKL. CDR3 sequence: CASSQVTGLSYEQYF. The DNA for the CDR3 is TGCGCCAGCAGCCAAGTAACAGGGCTCTCCTACGAGCAGTACTTC.

This chain connects TRBV3-1 to TRBJ2-1; 9 nucleotides align to TRBD2. Germline V gene lookup returns CDR1 LGHDT and CDR2 YNNKEL (reference sequence). The CDR3 contains 14 residues. After removal of 4 bases from V and 10 bases from J, the junction contained 8 bases not matched to a gene. This CDR3 is CASSRGLALREQFF. The CDR3 nucleotides read TGTGCCAGCAGCCGGGGACTAGCTTTAAGGGAGCAGTTCTTC.

The rearrangement links TRBV21-1 to TRBJ2-3; the DNA was not compared with TRBD2, the D call given in the table. TRBV21-1 is recorded as a pseudogene. The length of the CDR3 is 16 residues. The CDR3, as DNA: TGTGCCAGCAGCACCGGGACTAGCGGAAGCACAGATACGCAGTATTTT. Amino acids: CASSTGTSGSTDTQYF.

This clonotype was detected only a few times. The rearrangement uses TRBV29-1 and TRBJ2-3; TRBD1 agrees at 8 bases. The V gene end was trimmed by 4 bases and the J gene end by 0 bases; junction bases not matched to a gene: 6. The CDR3 spans 15 residues. Germline lookup yields CDR1 SQVTM and CDR2 ANQGSEA. The DNA of the CDR3 is TGCAGCGTTGCTTCGGACAGGGCTAGCACAGATACGCAGTATTTT. Its protein product is CSVASDRASTDTQYF.